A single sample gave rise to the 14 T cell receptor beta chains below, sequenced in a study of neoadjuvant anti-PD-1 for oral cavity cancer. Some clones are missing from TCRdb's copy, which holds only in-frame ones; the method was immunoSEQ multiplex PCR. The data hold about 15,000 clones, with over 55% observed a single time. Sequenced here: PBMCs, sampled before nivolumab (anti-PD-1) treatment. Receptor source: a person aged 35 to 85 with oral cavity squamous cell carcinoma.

The CDR3 DNA reads TGTGCCAGCAGCCCAACAGGGCAAGGAGATACGCAGTATTTT. It is translated as CASSPTGQGDTQYF. The chain couples TRBV5-6 to TRBJ2-3; possibly TRBD1 for D (6 bases). Trimming removed 4 bases at V and 5 bases at J, with 14 bases between. The CDR3 extends over 14 amino acids. Germline V gene data show CDR1 as SGHDT and CDR2 as YYEEEE.

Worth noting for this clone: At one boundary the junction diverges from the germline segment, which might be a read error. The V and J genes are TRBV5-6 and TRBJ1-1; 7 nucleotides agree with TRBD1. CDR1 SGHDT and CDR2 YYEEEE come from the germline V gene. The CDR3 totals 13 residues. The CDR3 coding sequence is TGTGTCAGCAGCGTCGGGACAGCGACTGAAGCTTTCTTT. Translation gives CVSSVGTATEAFF.

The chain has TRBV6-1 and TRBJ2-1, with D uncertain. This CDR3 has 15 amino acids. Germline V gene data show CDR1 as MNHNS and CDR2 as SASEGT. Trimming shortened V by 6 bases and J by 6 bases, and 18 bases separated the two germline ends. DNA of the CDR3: TGTGCCAGCAGACCTGGTGAGGAATCTTTCAATGAGCAGTTCTTC. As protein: CASRPGEESFNEQFF.

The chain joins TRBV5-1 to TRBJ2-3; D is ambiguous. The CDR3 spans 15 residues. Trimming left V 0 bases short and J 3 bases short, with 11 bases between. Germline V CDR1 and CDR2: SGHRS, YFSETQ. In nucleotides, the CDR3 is TGCGCCAGCAGCTTGGCCTGGCAGAATACAGATACGCAGTATTTT. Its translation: CASSLAWQNTDTQYF.

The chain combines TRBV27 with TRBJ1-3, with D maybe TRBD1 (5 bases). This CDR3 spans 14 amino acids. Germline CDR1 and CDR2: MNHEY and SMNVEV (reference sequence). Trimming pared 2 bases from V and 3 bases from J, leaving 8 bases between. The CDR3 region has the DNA TGTGCCAGCAGTTTAGGGGGGGTTGGAAACACCATATATTTT. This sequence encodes CASSLGGVGNTIYF.

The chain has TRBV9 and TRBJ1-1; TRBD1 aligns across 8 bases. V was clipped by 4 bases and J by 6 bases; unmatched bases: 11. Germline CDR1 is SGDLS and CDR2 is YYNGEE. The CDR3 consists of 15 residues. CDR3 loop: CASSLLGTGDAEAFF. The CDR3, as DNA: TGTGCCAGCAGCCTACTTGGGACAGGAGACGCTGAAGCTTTCTTT. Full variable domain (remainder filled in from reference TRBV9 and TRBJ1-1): DSGVTQTPKHLITATGQRVTLRCSPRSGDLSVYWYQQSLDQGLQFLIQYYNGEERAKGNILERFSAQQFPDLHSELNLSSLELGDSALYFCASSLLGTGDAEAFFGQGTRLTVV.

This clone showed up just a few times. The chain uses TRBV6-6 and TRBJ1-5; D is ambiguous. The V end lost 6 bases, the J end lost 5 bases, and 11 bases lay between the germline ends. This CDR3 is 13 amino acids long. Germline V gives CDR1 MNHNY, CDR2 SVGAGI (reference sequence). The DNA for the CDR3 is TGTGCCAGCAGCCTCCGACCCGATCAGCCCCAGCATTTT. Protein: CASSLRPDQPQHF.

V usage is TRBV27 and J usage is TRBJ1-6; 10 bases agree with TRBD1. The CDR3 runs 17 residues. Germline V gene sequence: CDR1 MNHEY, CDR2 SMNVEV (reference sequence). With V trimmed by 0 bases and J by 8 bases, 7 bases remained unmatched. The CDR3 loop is CASSLSAGQGKYSPLHF. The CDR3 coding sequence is TGTGCCAGCAGTTTATCCGCGGGACAGGGGAAGTATTCACCCCTCCACTTT.

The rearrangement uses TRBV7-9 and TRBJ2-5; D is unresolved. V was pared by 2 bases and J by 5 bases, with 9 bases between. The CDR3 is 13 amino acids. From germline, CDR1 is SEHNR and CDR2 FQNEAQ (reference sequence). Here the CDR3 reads CASSLWVGETQYF. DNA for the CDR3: TGTGCCAGCAGCTTATGGGTTGGGGAGACCCAGTACTTC.

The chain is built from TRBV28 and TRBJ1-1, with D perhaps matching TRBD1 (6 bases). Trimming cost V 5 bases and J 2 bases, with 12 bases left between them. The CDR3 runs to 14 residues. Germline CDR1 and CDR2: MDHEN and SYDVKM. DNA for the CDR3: TGTGCCAGCAGTAACACAGGGTTTAACACTGAAGCTTTCTTT. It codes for CASSNTGFNTEAFF.

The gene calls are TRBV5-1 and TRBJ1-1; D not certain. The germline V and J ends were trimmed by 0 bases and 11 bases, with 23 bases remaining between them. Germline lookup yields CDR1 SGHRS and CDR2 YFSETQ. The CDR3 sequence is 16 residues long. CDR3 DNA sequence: TGCGCCAGCAGCTTGGCCCCAGTTTCGAACCGGGTGGAGGCTTTCTTT. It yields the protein CASSLAPVSNRVEAFF. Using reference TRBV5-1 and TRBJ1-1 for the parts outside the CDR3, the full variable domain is KAGVTQTPRYLIKTRGQQVTLSCSPISGHRSVSWYQQTPGQGLQFLFEYFSETQRNKGNFPGRFSGRQFSNSRSEMNVSTLELGDSALYLCASSLAPVSNRVEAFFGQGTRLTVV.

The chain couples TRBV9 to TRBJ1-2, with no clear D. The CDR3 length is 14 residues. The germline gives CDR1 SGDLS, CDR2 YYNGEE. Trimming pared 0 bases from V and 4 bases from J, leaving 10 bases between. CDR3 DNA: TGTGCCAGCAGCGTAGATTTGGGAAGCTATGGCTACACCTTC. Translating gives CASSVDLGSYGYTF. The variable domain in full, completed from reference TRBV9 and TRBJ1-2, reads DSGVTQTPKHLITATGQRVTLRCSPRSGDLSVYWYQQSLDQGLQFLIQYYNGEERAKGNILERFSAQQFPDLHSELNLSSLELGDSALYFCASSVDLGSYGYTFGSGTRLTVV.

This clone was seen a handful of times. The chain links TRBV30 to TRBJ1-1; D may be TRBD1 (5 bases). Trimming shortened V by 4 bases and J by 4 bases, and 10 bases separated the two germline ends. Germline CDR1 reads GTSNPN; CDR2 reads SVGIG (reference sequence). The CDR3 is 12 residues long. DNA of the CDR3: TGTGCCTGGAAGCGGACATTCACTGAAGCTTTCTTT. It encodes CAWKRTFTEAFF.

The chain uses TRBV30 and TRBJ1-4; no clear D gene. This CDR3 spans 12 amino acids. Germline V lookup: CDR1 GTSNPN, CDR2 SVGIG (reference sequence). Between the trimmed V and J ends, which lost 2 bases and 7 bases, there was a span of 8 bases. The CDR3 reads CAWSLAAEKLFF. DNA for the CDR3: TGTGCCTGGAGTCTTGCAGCTGAAAAACTGTTTTTT.